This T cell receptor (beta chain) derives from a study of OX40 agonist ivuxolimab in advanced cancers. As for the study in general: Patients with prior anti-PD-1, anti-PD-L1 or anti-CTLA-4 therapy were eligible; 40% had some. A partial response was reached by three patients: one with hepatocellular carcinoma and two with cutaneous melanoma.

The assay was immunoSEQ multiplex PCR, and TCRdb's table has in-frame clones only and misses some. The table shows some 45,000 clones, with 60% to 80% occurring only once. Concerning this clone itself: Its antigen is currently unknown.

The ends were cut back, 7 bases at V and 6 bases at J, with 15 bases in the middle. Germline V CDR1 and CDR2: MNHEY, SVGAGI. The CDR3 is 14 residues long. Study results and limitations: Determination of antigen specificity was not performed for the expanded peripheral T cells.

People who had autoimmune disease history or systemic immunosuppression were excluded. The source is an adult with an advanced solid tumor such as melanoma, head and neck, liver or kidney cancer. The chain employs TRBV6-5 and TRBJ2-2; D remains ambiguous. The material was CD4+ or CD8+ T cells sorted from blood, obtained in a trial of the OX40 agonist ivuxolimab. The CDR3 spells CASNWGDGAGELFF. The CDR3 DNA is TGTGCCAGCAATTGGGGTGATGGGGCCGGGGAGCTGTTTTTT.